This T cell receptor beta chain was found in a study of control samples from healthy donors and cancer patients. The data were produced by immunoSEQ multiplex PCR, yet TCRdb's version contains in-frame clones alone and is incomplete. The sample totals about 190,000 clones; its top ten clones hold 2.2%. Sequencing was performed on blood. The clonotype originates from a woman between 25 and 40 years old in good health.

The CDR3 DNA reads TGTGCCAGCAGTGAGTCGGGACAGGGAGAACAGCCCCAGCATTTT. Protein sequence: CASSESGQGEQPQHF. The chain links TRBV25-1 to TRBJ1-5, with 9 bases aligning to TRBD1. V was clipped by 3 bases and J by 7 bases; unmatched bases: 7. Germline CDR1 is MGHDK and CDR2 is SYGVNS. The CDR3 contains 15 residues.